A single sample is the source of the 14 T cell receptor beta chains below, sequenced in a study of T-cell memory formation after mild COVID-19. TCRdb re-called the 5' RACE reads with MiXCR, one entry per CDR3 protein. The sample consists of 120,000 to 150,000 distinct CDR3 sequences, about 5.7% of them appearing once. Specimen: PBMCs or a T cell subset sorted from them (not recorded which). Source of these receptors: an adult woman who had mild COVID-19 (a few samples of this study predate the infection). Cell type and time point are not known.

The CDR3 region is CASSLGSYSYEQYF. In nucleotides, the CDR3 is TGCGCCAGCAGCTTAGGGTCATACTCCTACGAGCAGTACTTC. This chain uses TRBV5-1 with TRBJ2-7; D is ambiguous. Germline CDR1 SGHRS, CDR2 YFSETQ. The CDR3 spans 14 residues. V was pared by 2 bases and J by 0 bases, with 9 bases between.

This clonotype showed up many times. The chain carries TRBV9 and TRBJ2-3, with D unclear. V lost 5 bases to trimming and J lost 2 bases, with 6 bases between them. Germline V CDR1 and CDR2: SGDLS, YYNGEE. This CDR3 has 12 amino acids. In nucleotides, the CDR3 is TGTGCCAGCAGTGCTTACACAGATACGCAGTATTTT. This encodes CASSAYTDTQYF.

This clonotype was recorded a few times. The V and J genes are TRBV11-2 and TRBJ2-7, with 8 nucleotides matching TRBD1. The V gene end was trimmed by 5 bases and the J gene end by 3 bases; junction bases not matched to a gene: 6. The CDR3 has 14 amino acids. Germline CDR1 and CDR2: SGHAT and FQNNGV. The CDR3 DNA reads as TGTGCCAGCAGCAGCCTACAGGGGGTCTACGAGCAGTACTTC. This encodes CASSSLQGVYEQYF.

This clonotype turned up a few times. The genes are TRBV12-3 or TRBV12-4 and TRBJ1-2; a possible D gene is TRBD1 (6 bases). Between the trimmed V and J ends, which lost 0 bases and 8 bases, there was a span of 13 bases. The CDR3 is 14 amino acids. In DNA, the CDR3 is TGTGCCAGCAGTTTAGCCTACAGGGAGTCGGGCTACACCTTC. It codes for CASSLAYRESGYTF.

This clonotype was counted ten times or more. The chain couples TRBV6-2 or TRBV6-3 to TRBJ1-2, with D unresolved. The CDR3 totals 17 residues. CDR1 and CDR2 (germline): MNHEY, SVGEGT. V lost 3 bases to trimming and J lost 3 bases, with 20 bases between them. Here the CDR3 DNA reads TGTGCCAGCAGTTATGCTCTTTCCGCAGGAGCGCACTATGGCTACACCTTC. As protein: CASSYALSAGAHYGYTF.

The sample holds a few counts of this clonotype. The chain recombines TRBV2 with TRBJ2-5; D is unclear. Germline V gene sequence: CDR1 SNHLY, CDR2 FYNNEI. Trimming shortened V by 6 bases and J by 1 base, and 12 bases separated the two germline ends. CDR3 length: 14 residues. CDR3 nucleotide sequence: TGTGCCAGCAGCCTAAGTCCCATCCAAGAGACCCAGTACTTC. Residues: CASSLSPIQETQYF.

This clonotype was recorded many times. This chain connects TRBV6-5 to TRBJ1-5, with no clear D. This CDR3 region has 13 residues. Germline V CDR1 and CDR2: MNHEY, SVGAGI. Trimming left V 0 bases short and J 7 bases short, with 7 bases between. The CDR3 loop is CASSYSGHQPQHF. CDR3 sequence (DNA): TGTGCCAGCAGTTACTCCGGGCACCAGCCCCAGCATTTT.

In this sample, this clonotype turned up many times. This sequence joins TRBV30 and TRBJ2-3; D is possibly TRBD1 or TRBD2 (5 bases each). V dropped 5 bases and J dropped 3 bases, with 15 bases sitting between them. Germline V gives CDR1 GTSNPN, CDR2 SVGIG (reference sequence). The CDR3 sequence is 14 residues long. The CDR3 loop is CAWGDEGLTDTQYF. DNA for the CDR3: TGTGCCTGGGGCGACGAGGGGCTGACAGATACGCAGTATTTT.

Only a few counts were recorded for this clonotype. The V call is TRBV3-1, the J call TRBJ1-3; D may be TRBD1 (5 bases). From germline, CDR1 is LGHDT and CDR2 YNNKEL (reference sequence). CDR3 length equals 17 residues. V lost 3 bases, J lost 5 bases, and 20 bases lay in between. The CDR3 nucleotides read TGTGCCAGCAGCCACCTCCCCTCGACAGTACACCGAAACACCATATATTTT. It translates to CASSHLPSTVHRNTIYF.

The table lists this clonotype with many counts. The chain links TRBV7-9 to TRBJ1-6, with D possibly TRBD1 on 6 matching bases. Germline loops: CDR1 SEHNR, CDR2 FQNEAQ (reference sequence). The CDR3 runs 17 residues. Between the trimmed V and J ends, which lost 5 bases and 5 bases, there was a span of 19 bases. The CDR3 sequence: CASSHPQGGSNNSPLHF. CDR3 DNA sequence: TGTGCCAGCAGCCACCCTCAAGGGGGTTCGAATAATTCACCCCTCCACTTT.

This clonotype was counted ten times or more. The rearrangement links TRBV7-2 to TRBJ2-3, with a weak D call TRBD2 (6 bases). Germline values: CDR1 SGHTA, CDR2 FQGNSA. The CDR3 extends over 13 amino acids. V dropped 5 bases and J dropped 12 bases, with 18 bases sitting between them. CDR3 protein: CASSLQRGTDQYF. CDR3 nucleotide sequence: TGTGCCAGCAGCCTGCAAAGAGGGACTGATCAGTATTTT.

This clonotype showed up many times. The V gene is TRBV5-6, the J gene TRBJ1-2; D is undetermined. This CDR3 contains 14 residues. The germline gives CDR1 SGHDT, CDR2 YYEEEE. The V and J ends lost 1 base and 2 bases respectively, with 9 bases between them. The CDR3 spells CASSLTSLNYGYTF. The CDR3 bases are TGTGCCAGCAGCTTGACCAGTCTCAACTATGGCTACACCTTC.

This clonotype appeared many times. The chain joins TRBV6-2 or TRBV6-3 to TRBJ2-7; 11 bases map to TRBD2. Germline V lookup: CDR1 MNHEY, CDR2 SVGEGT. V lost 6 bases and J lost 1; bases outside the gene matches: 5. The CDR3 has 15 amino acids. The CDR3, as DNA: TGTGCCAGCAGCAAACTAGCGGGAGATTCCTACGAGCAGTACTTC. Protein sequence: CASSKLAGDSYEQYF.

The table lists this clonotype with many counts. The chain carries TRBV5-1 and TRBJ2-1; perhaps TRBD1 as D (6 bases). The CDR3 has 15 residues. V lost 2 bases and J 2 bases, leaving 11 bases between the germline ends. CDR1 is SGHRS and CDR2 is YFSETQ in the germline V gene. The CDR3 protein is CASSLGGLTYNEQFF. In nucleotides, the CDR3 is TGCGCCAGCAGCTTAGGGGGTCTAACCTACAATGAGCAGTTCTTC.